This T cell receptor (beta chain) was captured by sequencing in a study of blood T cell repertoires in COVID-19. As for the study in general: Collection of acute and convalescent COVID-19 samples took place in the United States, Italy and Spain. In each case, the material was cDNA or gDNA derived from T cells, B-cell-depleted T cells, or PBMCs.

Original processing notes: For nucleated cells, counts were estimated from reference gene primer amplification. TCRdb's copy holds only in-frame clones and misses some; the assay was immunoSEQ multiplex PCR. The V and J calls and the clone size are those of that table, but D and trimming were determined from the DNA. The sample yields about 170,000 clones, 83% seen once. This sequence originates from a woman aged 80 or over with acute or convalescent COVID-19. Input material: peripheral blood.

The CDR3 DNA reads as TGTGCCAGCTCACCTTCGGGACTTTCCTACGAGCAGTACTTC. Its translation: CASSPSGLSYEQYF. This chain connects TRBV18 to TRBJ2-7; the D gene is possibly TRBD2 (6 bases). Trimming removed 3 bases from V and 1 base from J, with 10 bases in between. Per the germline V gene, CDR1 is KGHSH and CDR2 is LQKENI. The CDR3 sequence is 14 residues long.